Listed below are T cell receptor beta chains from one sample, sequenced in a study of cytomegalovirus exposure and HLA in healthy donors. Sequenced by immunoSEQ multiplex PCR; TCRdb stores in-frame clones only, minus some. The listing contains about 83,000 clones. The source material was PBMCs. These receptor sequences come from a man aged 18-30 years in good health and CMV-seropositive. CDR3s include the opening cysteine and the closing phenylalanine or tryptophan. Fields, in order: D gene, V gene, J gene, CDR3 protein, CDR3 DNA. D genes are given only for firm matches.

.	TRBV5-4	TRBJ1-1	CASSPPDSRSTLEAFF	TGTGCCAGCAGCCCACCGGACAGCCGCTCGACTCTTGAAGCTTTCTTT
.	TRBV7-2	TRBJ2-5	CASTSRETQYF	TGTGCCAGCACCTCCCGAGAGACCCAGTACTTC
.	TRBV9	TRBJ2-2	CASSVSNRATGELFF	TGTGCCAGCAGCGTTTCAAACAGGGCGACCGGGGAGCTGTTTTTT
TRBD1	TRBV5-1	TRBJ2-7	CASSRGQGYEQYF	TGCGCCAGCAGCCGGGGACAGGGCTACGAGCAGTACTTC
TRBD2	TRBV5-1	TRBJ2-7	CASSFNSGNPYEQYF	TGCGCCAGCAGCTTCAATAGCGGGAATCCCTACGAGCAGTACTTC
.	TRBV5-1	TRBJ1-1	CASSPSGNSATEAFF	TGCGCCAGCAGCCCATCGGGGAATTCGGCAACTGAAGCTTTCTTT
TRBD1	TRBV7-3	TRBJ2-1	CASSSGQSSYNEQFF	TGTGCCAGCAGCTCGGGACAGAGCTCCTACAATGAGCAGTTCTTC
TRBD2	TRBV7-9	TRBJ2-5	CASSWTTGTSGGRQETQYF	TGTGCCAGCAGCTGGACCACCGGGACTAGCGGGGGGCGCCAAGAGACCCAGTACTTC
.	TRBV11-2	TRBJ2-7	CASSRLTGNVYEQYF	TGTGCCAGCAGCAGACTCACGGGAAACGTTTACGAGCAGTACTTC
TRBD1	TRBV27	TRBJ1-5	CASSLTGVSNQPQHF	TGTGCCAGCAGTTTAACAGGGGTTAGCAATCAGCCCCAGCATTTT
TRBD2	TRBV5-1	TRBJ2-3	CASSPSSGARTDTQYF	TGCGCCAGCAGCCCATCTAGCGGAGCCCGCACAGATACGCAGTATTTT
TRBD2	TRBV5-4	TRBJ2-1	CASRPGLAGGNEYEQFF	TGTGCCAGCAGACCGGGACTAGCGGGGGGGAATGAGTATGAGCAGTTCTTC
.	TRBV19	TRBJ1-1	CASSIRSPLNTEAFF	TGTGCCAGTAGTATACGGAGCCCCTTGAACACTGAAGCTTTCTTT
.	TRBV19	TRBJ1-1	CASSPGLNTEAFF	TGTGCCAGTAGTCCAGGGTTGAACACTGAAGCTTTCTTT
TRBD1	TRBV6-1	TRBJ1-2	CASSEFSTGTYGYTF	TGTGCCAGCAGTGAATTTTCGACAGGGACTTATGGCTACACCTTC
TRBD2	TRBV30	TRBJ2-7	CAWRLAGASEQYF	TGTGCCTGGAGACTAGCGGGAGCTAGCGAGCAGTACTTC